These 5 T cell receptor beta chains were sequenced from one sample in a study of spatial heterogeneity in lung cancer. No antigen is known for these receptors. Study-wide results and caveats: The number of expanded tumor alpha and beta chains correlated with mutation number.

TCRdb re-analysed the 5' RACE reads in MiXCR, keeping a single row per CDR3 protein. This sample has tens of thousands of distinct CDR3 sequences, with roughly 6.7% found just once. The time point here: sample taken at primary tumor resection. The material sequenced was lung tumor tissue, taken at surgery. These receptors were collected from a male donor with early-stage non-small cell lung cancer.

The chain uses TRBV28 and TRBJ1-3, with TRBD1 identical over 9 bases. The V gene end was trimmed by 6 bases and the J gene end by 14 bases; junction bases not matched to a gene: 11. CDR1 is MDHEN, CDR2 SYDVKM, per germline. The CDR3 is 13 residues long. CDR3: CASSHESWDRVYF. As DNA, the CDR3 is TGTGCCAGCAGCCATGAAAGCTGGGACAGGGTATATTTT.

By share, this clonotype counts as medium-sized (0.01 to 0.1%). The chain uses TRBV2 and TRBJ2-1, with 7 positions matching TRBD2. The length of the CDR3 is 15 residues. In germline, CDR1 is SNHLY, CDR2 FYNNEI. V dropped 4 bases and J dropped 1; count of bases not matched to a gene: 4. The CDR3 reads CASSVWEGSYNEQFF. DNA of the CDR3: TGTGCCAGCAGTGTGTGGGAGGGGTCCTACAATGAGCAGTTCTTC.

This clonotype was seen many times. The chain links TRBV6-5 to TRBJ1-3; D remains unclear. Trimming left V 7 bases short and J 4 bases short, with 14 bases between. CDR1 is MNHEY and CDR2 is SVGAGI in the germline V gene. This CDR3 comprises 14 residues. The CDR3 nucleotides are TGTGCCAGCAAGCGGGGATTGTCGGGAAACACCATATATTTT. It specifies CASKRGLSGNTIYF.

The table lists this clonotype with many counts. The J gene is TRBJ2-5, the V gene TRBV25-1; 9 nucleotides agree with TRBD1. The junction had 10 bases not matched to a gene; V was cut back by 3 bases and J by 5 bases. The CDR3 is made up of 16 amino acids. Germline CDR1 reads MGHDK; CDR2 reads SYGVNS. The CDR3 loop reads CASSDSGTGSGETQYF. The CDR3 region has the DNA TGTGCCAGCAGTGACTCCGGGACAGGGTCGGGGGAGACCCAGTACTTC.

This clonotype was found many times. The chain has TRBV6-5 and TRBJ1-4; the D is unclear. The CDR3 is made up of 14 amino acids. The V gene lost 2 bases and the J gene lost 4 bases, with 8 bases spanning the gap. The V gene's germline CDR1 is MNHEY and CDR2 SVGAGI. CDR3 DNA sequence: TGTGCCAGCAGTTACGCGGGGATTAATGAAAAACTGTTTTTT. It encodes CASSYAGINEKLFF.